These 3 T cell receptor beta chains were sequenced from one sample in a study of cytomegalovirus exposure and HLA in healthy donors. Primers: 60 Vbeta forward and 13 Jbeta reverse. TCRdb keeps only in-frame clones here, not all; method: immunoSEQ multiplex PCR. This sample has around 65,000 clones, with over 70% found just once. The specimen sequenced was PBMCs. The receptors were sampled from a man in his fifties or sixties in good health and CMV-seropositive.

CDR3 sequence (DNA): TGTGCCAGCAGTGAAGCGCGCGCGGGGGGGCGGTGGGAGACCCAGTACTTC. Its translation is CASSEARAGGRWETQYF. The rearrangement links TRBV6-1 to TRBJ2-5; 9 bases line up with TRBD2. The V gene end was trimmed by 0 bases and the J gene end by 5 bases; junction bases not matched to a gene: 10. The CDR3 length is 17 residues. Germline CDR1 and CDR2: MNHNS and SASEGT.

CDR3 nucleotide sequence: TGCGCCAGCAGCCGCGGATCTCCTTCTAACTATGGCTACACCTTC. It translates to CASSRGSPSNYGYTF. The chain recombines TRBV4-1 with TRBJ1-2; D gene unclear. The V end was cut by 4 bases, the J end by 0 bases, with 12 bases between. The germline V gene encodes CDR1 MGHRA and CDR2 YSYEKL. The CDR3 length is 15 residues.

A few counts support this clone. This chain uses TRBV9 with TRBJ2-5; 8 bases map to TRBD1. Unmatched junction bases numbered 2, after V lost 3 bases and J lost 4 bases. The germline V gene has CDR1 SGDLS and CDR2 YYNGEE. CDR3 length: 13 residues. CDR3 region: CASSGRGPETQYF. In nucleotides, the CDR3 is TGTGCCAGCAGCGGCAGGGGGCCAGAGACCCAGTACTTC. Full variable domain (outside the CDR3, taken from reference TRBV9 and TRBJ2-5): DSGVTQTPKHLITATGQRVTLRCSPRSGDLSVYWYQQSLDQGLQFLIQYYNGEERAKGNILERFSAQQFPDLHSELNLSSLELGDSALYFCASSGRGPETQYFGPGTRLLVL.